These 10 T cell receptor beta chains were sequenced from one sample in a study of blood T cell repertoires in COVID-19. Produced via immunoSEQ multiplex PCR; TCRdb's table is partial and in-frame only. Among approximately 160,000 clones listed, 75% to 90% were seen once. The specimen sequenced was PBMCs or T cells enriched from blood (not recorded which). These receptors all come from a woman in her 50s who had recovered from COVID-19.

This clone was observed a single time. The chain joins TRBV5-1 to TRBJ1-3; no clear D. The V end lost 3 bases, the J end lost 0 bases, and 10 bases lay between the germline ends. This CDR3 is built from 15 residues. Germline CDR1 is SGHRS and CDR2 is YFSETQ. CDR3 sequence (DNA): TGCGCCAGCAGCTCGGAAGGAGACTCTGGAAACACCATATATTTT. This encodes CASSSEGDSGNTIYF.

The chain employs TRBV28 and TRBJ2-3, with TRBD1 identical over 7 bases. The CDR3 runs 13 residues. V lost 6 bases and J lost 1; bases outside the gene matches: 1. The germline V gene encodes CDR1 MDHEN and CDR2 SYDVKM. The CDR3 loop is CASSTGGTDTQYF. The CDR3 DNA reads TGTGCCAGCAGCACAGGGGGCACAGATACGCAGTATTTT. The whole variable domain, filled in from reference TRBV28 and TRBJ2-3, reads DVKVTQSSRYLVKRTGEKVFLECVQDMDHENMFWYRQDPGLGLRLIYFSYDVKMKEKGDIPEGYSVSREKKERFSLILESASTNQTSMYLCASSTGGTDTQYFGPGTRLTVL.

The rearrangement links TRBV6-5 to TRBJ2-1; D not certain. Germline V gives CDR1 MNHEY, CDR2 SVGAGI. This CDR3 is built from 12 residues. V was cut by 6 bases and J by 9 bases, with 12 bases left in between. The CDR3 region is CASSPSTSEQFF. CDR3 sequence (DNA): TGTGCCAGCAGCCCATCAACATCTGAGCAGTTCTTC.

The rearrangement links TRBV27 to TRBJ1-5, with 7 bases lining up with TRBD1. The CDR3 consists of 14 residues. CDR1 and CDR2 (germline): MNHEY, SMNVEV (reference sequence). V was pared by 2 bases and J by 7 bases, with 5 bases of the junction left unmatched. This chain's CDR3 is CASSLQGGGQPQHF. CDR3 nucleotide sequence: TGTGCCAGCAGTTTACAAGGGGGCGGGCAGCCCCAGCATTTT.

V usage is TRBV18 and J usage is TRBJ1-1, with 11 bases matching TRBD1. The V gene end was trimmed by 3 bases and the J gene end by 11 bases; junction bases not matched to a gene: 8. Looked up from germline, CDR1 is KGHSH and CDR2 is LQKENI. The CDR3 is 14 residues long. The CDR3 bases are TGTGCCAGCTCACCTTCCCCGGGACAGGGGGGCGCTTTCTTT. As protein: CASSPSPGQGGAFF.

The table lists this clone with a count of one. CDR3 sequence reads: CASSWTGIGANVLTF. In DNA, the CDR3 is TGTGCCAGCAGTTGGACAGGGATCGGGGCCAACGTCCTGACTTTC. J is TRBJ2-6 and V is TRBV6-5, with 8 bases fitting TRBD1. The CDR3 consists of 15 residues. Germline lookup yields CDR1 MNHEY and CDR2 SVGAGI. V lost 4 bases to trimming and J lost 4 bases; unmatched junction nucleotides: 3.

On this clone: The sample has other DNA sequences that encode this CDR3 too. This chain connects TRBV30 to TRBJ2-2; D is possibly TRBD1 (5 bases). The CDR3 sequence is 12 residues long. Germline V gene data show CDR1 as GTSNPN and CDR2 as SVGIG (reference sequence). V gave up 4 bases and J gave up 4 bases, with 7 bases separating them. The CDR3 is CAWTQGTGELFF. CDR3 DNA sequence: TGTGCCTGGACTCAGGGCACCGGGGAGCTGTTTTTT.

The chain is built from TRBV28 and TRBJ1-1, with D maybe TRBD1 (6 bases). This CDR3 comprises 15 residues. V lost 4 bases and J lost 5, with 17 bases in between. The germline CDR1 and CDR2 sequences are MDHEN and SYDVKM. CDR3 DNA sequence: TGTGCCAGCAGTTGGGTATATGGACAGAAGACTGAAGCTTTCTTT. Protein: CASSWVYGQKTEAFF.

CDR3 residues: CASRLAGRANTGELFF. In nucleotides, the CDR3 is TGTGCCAGCCGACTAGCGGGACGGGCGAACACCGGGGAGCTGTTTTTT. The J gene is TRBJ2-2, the V gene TRBV18, with 11 bases aligning to TRBD2. The germline CDR1 and CDR2 sequences are KGHSH and LQKENI. CDR3 length equals 16 residues. Trimming took 8 bases from V and 0 from J; bases not matched to a gene: 5.

V usage is TRBV11-2 and J usage is TRBJ1-1; the D gene is possibly TRBD1 (5 bases). CDR1 and CDR2 (germline): SGHAT, FQNNGV. CDR3 size: 15 residues. The V end lost 1 base, the J end lost 4 bases, and 13 bases lay between the germline ends. CDR3 nucleotides: TGTGCCAGCAGCTTAGGGCAGGGCGTCTTCACTGAAGCTTTCTTT. Protein: CASSLGQGVFTEAFF.